Described below is a single TCR beta chain sequence and its context. Its antigen remains unknown. The time point was: week 3, after first cycle of checkpoint inhibitor. At 12 weeks after first infusion, RECIST 1.1 defined response for most patients. No patient had earlier systemic cancer treatment, concurrent immunosuppressants, or another active cancer. The data are from a study of blood T cell dynamics during melanoma immunotherapy. About the research overall: Patients with metastatic melanoma got pembrolizumab or nivolumab-ipilimumab as first-line care.

General observations from the study: It remained unknown if the driving T cell clones were melanoma-specific.

CDR1 is PRHDT and CDR2 is FYEKMQ in the germline V gene (reference sequence). The CDR3 spans 16 residues. V lost 2 bases to trimming and J lost 0 bases; unmatched junction nucleotides: 4. Clones were sequenced by immunoSEQ multiplex PCR, and TCRdb holds only the in-frame ones, with some missing. The top ten clones hold around 5.2% of a sample with about 7,100 clones, around 85% of them seen once. The source is a human donor with melanoma. The starting material was blood, obtained from a patient treated with checkpoint blockade. The rearrangement joins TRBV13 to TRBJ1-1; 9 nucleotides align to TRBD1. CDR3 DNA: TGTGCCAGCAGCTTATCGGGACAGGGCATGAACACTGAAGCTTTCTTT. Its protein is CASSLSGQGMNTEAFF.